This T cell receptor beta chain was found in a study of cytomegalovirus exposure and HLA in healthy donors. Donors were drawn from the approximately 120-subject validation cohort, separate from the 666-subject first cohort. Comment on this clone: The target antigen is unknown.

The method was immunoSEQ multiplex PCR; TCRdb's version includes in-frame clones alone and lacks a portion of them. The sample has 65,000 or so clones, approximately 96% seen once. Findings and limits, study-wide: Researchers catalogued approximately 170 TCR beta chains as cytomegalovirus-associated.

The CDR3 is 13 residues long. Looked up from germline, CDR1 is ENHRY and CDR2 is SYGVKD. Trimming pared 3 bases from V and 4 bases from J, leaving 6 bases between. The J gene is TRBJ2-2, the V gene TRBV10-3, with D possibly being TRBD2 (5 bases). The sample consisted of PBMCs. The receptor was derived from a young man in good health and CMV-seropositive. CDR3 sequence (DNA): TGTGCCATCAGTGATCGGGGCACCGGGGAGCTGTTTTTT. It yields the protein CAISDRGTGELFF.